These 17 T cell receptor beta chains were sequenced from one sample in a study of T-cell reconstitution after alpha-beta-depleted transplantation in children (dated by TCRdb to between 2015 and 2016). Library method: PCR. Sequencing took place on an Illumina HiSeq 2500. TCR libraries were prepared with molecular barcoding, using unique molecular identifiers to normalize TCRbeta repertoire quantification. TCRdb redid the processing of the public reads, applying fastp at Q25 and MiXCR, and retained in-frame beta chains. Every entry covers one CDR3 protein and lists the most common genes and DNA from its rows. Present in this sample are around 25,000 distinct CDR3 sequences, 15% to 20% of which were seen just once. The ten largest clones add up to around 35% of the sample. The label giving this sample's time point can be read as: day 60 (about 2 months) after transplantation. The sample's treatment or condition label is to be understood as: allogeneic hematopoietic cell transplantation with graft depleted of TCRalphabeta T cells and CD19 B cells.

This material consisted of PBMCs, mostly from graft donor cells, taken 60 days after TCRalphabeta/CD19-depleted stem cell transplant. The receptor set was obtained from a male patient between 2 and 10 years old who had a stem cell transplant for acute lymphoblastic leukemia, so the T cells may come from the graft donor.

This clonotype was seen a single time. The rearrangement joins TRBV12-3 or TRBV12-4 to TRBJ2-3; TRBD2 matches at 8 bases. V shed 5 bases and J 0 bases; nucleotides not matched to a gene: 4. There are 15 residues in the CDR3. Written as DNA, the CDR3 is TGTGCCAGCAGTCACACTAGCGGCAGCACAGATACGCAGTATTTT. As protein: CASSHTSGSTDTQYF.

This clonotype was picked up many times. The chain recombines TRBV10-1 with TRBJ2-5; D is perhaps TRBD2 (5 bases). V was clipped by 8 bases and J by 5 bases, with 15 bases between them. The CDR3 is 13 amino acids. The germline gives CDR1 WNHNN, CDR2 SYGVQD (reference sequence). The CDR3 sequence is CASSKPGEETQYF. The CDR3 region has the DNA TGCGCCAGCTCCAAACCCGGGGAGGAGACCCAGTACTTC.

The chain is built from TRBV14 and TRBJ1-6, with TRBD1 matching over 7 bases. CDR1 and CDR2 from the germline V gene are SGHDN and FVKESK. The CDR3 is made up of 15 amino acids. V shed 0 bases and J 10 bases; nucleotides not matched to a gene: 6. The CDR3 loop reads CASSQDLTGESPLHF. As DNA, the CDR3 is TGTGCCAGCAGCCAAGATTTAACAGGGGAGTCACCCCTCCACTTT. The full variable domain, its missing parts supplied by reference TRBV14 and TRBJ1-6, is EAGVTQFPSHSVIEKGQTVTLRCDPISGHDNLYWYRRVMGKEIKFLLHFVKESKQDESGMPNNRFLAERTGGTYSTLKVQPAELEDSGVYFCASSQDLTGESPLHFGNGTRLTVT.

This clonotype was observed a handful of times. The chain recombines TRBV11-1 with TRBJ2-4; perhaps D is TRBD1 or TRBD2 (6 bases each). This CDR3 spans 19 amino acids. V lost 2 bases and J lost 0, with 20 bases in between. Germline values: CDR1 SGHAT, CDR2 FQDESV (reference sequence). The CDR3 is CASSLPSGGRVRAKNIQYF. CDR3 DNA: TGTGCCAGCAGCTTACCGTCTGGGGGGCGGGTGCGAGCCAAAAACATTCAGTACTTC.

In its sample, this clonotype was seen a few times. In DNA form, the CDR3 reads TGTGCCAGCAGCCTTGAACTCAGGGGGCCGGGAGATACGCAGTATTTT. It specifies CASSLELRGPGDTQYF. V and J are TRBV27 and TRBJ2-3, with 8 bases fitting TRBD1. Germline V gene lookup returns CDR1 MNHEY and CDR2 SMNVEV (reference sequence). Losses at the gene ends were 6 bases for V and 5 bases for J; bases not matched to a gene: 13. The CDR3 is 16 residues long.

The chain carries TRBV10-3 and TRBJ1-1, with 8 bases aligning to TRBD1. V lost 3 bases and J lost 6; bases outside the gene matches: 9. The length of the CDR3 is 15 residues. In germline, CDR1 is ENHRY, CDR2 SYGVKD. This CDR3 is CAISDERTGRPEAFF. In DNA, the CDR3 is TGTGCCATCAGTGACGAGCGGACAGGGCGTCCTGAAGCTTTCTTT.

This clonotype occurred a few times. The rearrangement links TRBV15 to TRBJ2-2; TRBD2 agrees at 9 bases. The length of the CDR3 is 16 residues. After removal of 0 bases from V and 7 bases from J, the junction contained 6 bases not matched to a gene. Germline V CDR1 and CDR2: LNHNV, YYDKDF (reference sequence). The CDR3: CATSRDLAGAGGELFF. CDR3 DNA sequence: TGTGCCACCAGCAGAGACTTAGCGGGAGCCGGCGGGGAGCTGTTTTTT.

This clonotype has just a few counts. The V call is TRBV28, the J call TRBJ1-5; TRBD1 matches at 7 bases. V dropped 5 bases and J dropped 7; count of bases not matched to a gene: 14. This CDR3 is 16 amino acids long. Germline assignment: CDR1 MDHEN and CDR2 SYDVKM. The CDR3 DNA reads as TGTGCCAGCAGTCCCCCCCCGAGGGGGCAAGGACAGCCCCAGCATTTT. Translating gives CASSPPPRGQGQPQHF.

The J gene is TRBJ2-7, the V gene TRBV7-2, with no clear D. CDR3 length equals 14 residues. CDR1 is SGHTA, CDR2 FQGNSA, per germline. V was trimmed by 2 bases and J by 2 bases, leaving 10 bases between them. CDR3 sequence: CASSLLVGTYEQYF. CDR3 DNA sequence: TGTGCCAGCAGCTTATTGGTCGGCACCTACGAGCAGTACTTC.

In this sample, this clonotype turned up many times. The V call is TRBV5-6, the J call TRBJ1-6, with D possibly being TRBD1 (6 bases). This CDR3 is 13 amino acids long. The germline V gene encodes CDR1 SGHDT and CDR2 YYEEEE. Trimming removed 4 bases at V and 10 bases at J, with 12 bases between. The CDR3 DNA reads TGTGCCAGCAGCCCCCCTGGGGGCTCACCCCTCCACTTT. Residues: CASSPPGGSPLHF.

This clonotype was picked up many times. The V call is TRBV6-5, the J call TRBJ1-2, with 7 bases matching TRBD1. Germline V gene lookup returns CDR1 MNHEY and CDR2 SVGAGI. This CDR3 region has 12 residues. J lost 7 bases, V lost 6 bases, and 5 bases had no gene match. The CDR3 loop reads CASRSTGAGYTF. The CDR3, as DNA: TGTGCCAGCAGATCCACAGGGGCTGGCTACACCTTC.

Ten or more counts support this clonotype. The chain uses TRBV7-7 and TRBJ2-2; no definite D call. This CDR3 has 14 amino acids. CDR1 is SSHAT, CDR2 FNYEAQ, per germline (reference sequence). Deletions cut 5 bases from V and 0 bases from J, with 7 bases between. The CDR3 sequence: CASSANANTGELFF. CDR3 nucleotides: TGTGCCAGCAGCGCAAACGCGAACACCGGGGAGCTGTTTTTT.

This rearrangement joins TRBV7-9 to TRBJ1-1; weak D call: TRBD1 (6 bases). Per the germline V gene, CDR1 is SEHNR and CDR2 is FQNEAQ (reference sequence). V lost 4 bases and J lost 0, with 9 bases in between. CDR3 size: 14 residues. CDR3 coding DNA: TGTGCCAGCAGCTCGGACAGATTGAACACTGAAGCTTTCTTT. It encodes CASSSDRLNTEAFF.

The V gene is TRBV7-9, the J gene TRBJ2-7, with D perhaps TRBD1 or TRBD2 (6 bases each). V was trimmed by 1 base and J by 3 bases, leaving 10 bases between them. The CDR3 extends over 14 amino acids. CDR1 is SEHNR and CDR2 is FQNEAQ in the germline V gene (reference sequence). The CDR3 bases are TGTGCCAGCAGCTTAGACCGGGGGCACTACGAGCAGTACTTC. This gives the protein CASSLDRGHYEQYF. The full variable domain, rest sourced from reference TRBV7-9 and TRBJ2-7, is DTGVSQNPRHKITKRGQNVTFRCDPISEHNRLYWYRQTLGQGPEFLTYFQNEAQLEKSRLLSDRFSAERPKGSFSTLEIQRTEQGDSAMYLCASSLDRGHYEQYFGPGTRLTVT.

Sample share makes this clonotype medium-sized. The J gene is TRBJ2-2, the V gene TRBV18; TRBD1 aligns across 12 bases. The germline V gene encodes CDR1 KGHSH and CDR2 LQKENI. Trimming cost V 4 bases and J 0 bases; bases outside gene matches: 3. This CDR3 is 17 amino acids long. The CDR3 sequence is CASSRGQGASNTGELFF. The CDR3 DNA sequence: TGTGCCAGCTCACGGGGACAGGGGGCGTCGAACACCGGGGAGCTGTTTTTT.

This clonotype came up many times. The CDR3 is CASSYPSLLSYEQYF. DNA of the CDR3: TGTGCCAGCAGTTACCCCTCCTTACTCAGCTACGAGCAGTACTTC. This chain connects TRBV6-2 or TRBV6-3 to TRBJ2-7; D uncertain. The V and J ends lost 2 bases and 3 bases respectively, with 14 bases between them. Germline CDR1 reads MNHEY; CDR2 reads SVGEGT. This CDR3 comprises 15 residues.

This clonotype has a count of ten or more. The genes are TRBV29-1 and TRBJ2-5; no reliable D call. This CDR3 has 12 residues. V dropped 2 bases and J dropped 5 bases, with 9 bases sitting between them. CDR1 is SQVTM and CDR2 is ANQGSEA in the germline V gene. CDR3 residues: CSVEQLGETQYF. The CDR3 DNA follows: TGCAGCGTTGAACAGTTAGGGGAGACCCAGTACTTC.